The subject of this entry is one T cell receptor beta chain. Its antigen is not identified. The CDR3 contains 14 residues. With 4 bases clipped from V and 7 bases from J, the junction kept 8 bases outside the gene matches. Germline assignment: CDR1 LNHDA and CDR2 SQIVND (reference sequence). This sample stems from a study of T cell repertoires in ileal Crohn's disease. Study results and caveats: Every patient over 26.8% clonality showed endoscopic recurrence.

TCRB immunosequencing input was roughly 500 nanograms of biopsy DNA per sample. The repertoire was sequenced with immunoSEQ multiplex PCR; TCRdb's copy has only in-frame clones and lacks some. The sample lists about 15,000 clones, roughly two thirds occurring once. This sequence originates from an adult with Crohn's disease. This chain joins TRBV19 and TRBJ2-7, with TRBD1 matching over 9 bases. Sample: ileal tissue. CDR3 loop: CASSSPGDRGEQYF. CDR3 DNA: TGTGCCAGTAGTAGCCCGGGAGACAGGGGGGAGCAGTACTTC. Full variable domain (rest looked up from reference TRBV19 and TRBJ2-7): DGGITQSPKYLFRKEGQNVTLSCEQNLNHDAMYWYRQDPGQGLRLIYYSQIVNDFQKGDIAEGYSVSREKKESFPLTVTSAQKNPTAFYLCASSSPGDRGEQYFGPGTRLTVT.